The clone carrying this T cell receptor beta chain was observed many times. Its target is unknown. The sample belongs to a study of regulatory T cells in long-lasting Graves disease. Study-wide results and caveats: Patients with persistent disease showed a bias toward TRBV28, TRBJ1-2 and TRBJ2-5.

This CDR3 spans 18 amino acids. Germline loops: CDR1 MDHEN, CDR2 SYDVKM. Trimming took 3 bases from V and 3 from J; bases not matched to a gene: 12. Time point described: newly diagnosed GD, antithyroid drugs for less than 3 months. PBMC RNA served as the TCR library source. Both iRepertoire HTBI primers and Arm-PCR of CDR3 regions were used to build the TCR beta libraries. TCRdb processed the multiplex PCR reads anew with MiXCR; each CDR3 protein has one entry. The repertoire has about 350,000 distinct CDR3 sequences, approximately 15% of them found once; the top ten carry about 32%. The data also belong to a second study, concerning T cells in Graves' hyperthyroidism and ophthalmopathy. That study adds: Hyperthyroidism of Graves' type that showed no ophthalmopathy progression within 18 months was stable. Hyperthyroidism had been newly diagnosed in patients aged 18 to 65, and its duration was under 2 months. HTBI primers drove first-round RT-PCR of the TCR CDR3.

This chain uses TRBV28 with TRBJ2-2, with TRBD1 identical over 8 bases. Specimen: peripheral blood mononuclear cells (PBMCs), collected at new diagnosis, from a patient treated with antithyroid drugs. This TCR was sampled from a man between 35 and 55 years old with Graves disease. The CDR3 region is CASSFPSLPTGDTGELFF. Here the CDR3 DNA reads TGTGCCAGCAGTTTCCCCAGCCTACCGACAGGGGACACCGGGGAGCTGTTTTTT. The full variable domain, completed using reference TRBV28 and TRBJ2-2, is DVKVTQSSRYLVKRTGEKVFLECVQDMDHENMFWYRQDPGLGLRLIYFSYDVKMKEKGDIPEGYSVSREKKERFSLILESASTNQTSMYLCASSFPSLPTGDTGELFFGEGSRLTVL.